These 25 T cell receptor beta chains were all obtained from the same sample, sequenced in a study of shared T cell receptors in the human thymus (dated by TCRdb to the early 2020s). Libraries were prepared through the immunoSEQ multiplex PCR assay. In TCRdb, the immuneACCESS table is reduced to in-frame sequences with V and J assigned. These tables do not hold every clone; where another copy was compared, an unresolved V gene accounts for under half, and the others remain unexplained. For this sample there are about 730,000 clones; 80% to 90% appear just once. The top ten constitute approximately 0.01% of the sample. These data were also filed under a second study, of human thymus T cells.

The sample consisted of thymocytes. All receptors derive from a girl in the first two years of life with a congenital heart defect. Donor details come from another sample of the same person, matched by shared clones.

The chain employs TRBV7-9 and TRBJ1-4; D is unresolved. This CDR3 is built from 14 residues. Deletions cut 3 bases from V and 7 bases from J, with 12 bases between. Germline V gene sequence: CDR1 SEHNR, CDR2 FQNEAQ (reference sequence). CDR3 sequence (DNA): TGTGCCAGCAGCTTTCCCGGGGTAGGTGAAAAACTGTTTTTT. It codes for CASSFPGVGEKLFF.

The rearrangement links TRBV27 to TRBJ2-1; 9 positions match TRBD2. CDR1 is MNHEY, CDR2 SMNVEV, per germline (reference sequence). Unmatched junction bases numbered 5, after V lost 7 bases and J lost 1 base. The CDR3 covers 15 residues. CDR3 residues: CASTSGGSSYNEQFF. The CDR3 region has the DNA TGTGCCAGCACCAGCGGGGGGTCATCCTACAATGAGCAGTTCTTC.

The chain is built from TRBV7-3 and TRBJ2-7, with 8 bases aligning to TRBD2. The CDR3 sequence is 16 residues long. V dropped 9 bases and J dropped 2; count of bases not matched to a gene: 15. The V gene's germline CDR1 is SGHTA and CDR2 FQGTGA. Here the CDR3 reads CARGEYLQRGTYEQYF. As DNA, the CDR3 is TGTGCCAGGGGGGAATATCTCCAGCGGGGGACCTACGAGCAGTACTTC. Together with reference TRBV7-3 and TRBJ2-7, the CDR3 gives the full variable domain: GAGVSQTPSNKVTEKGKYVELRCDPISGHTALYWYRQSLGQGPEFLIYFQGTGAADDSGLPNDRFFAVRPEGSVSTLKIQRTERGDSAVYLCARGEYLQRGTYEQYFGPGTRLTVT.

The chain employs TRBV2 and TRBJ2-7, with D possibly matching TRBD1 (5 bases). The V and J ends lost 0 bases and 1 base respectively, with 28 bases between them. The CDR3 runs to 21 residues. Germline CDR1 is SNHLY and CDR2 is FYNNEI. CDR3 bases: TGTGCCAGCAGTGAAGCTAGACCTAGACCGATACTGACAGTGACTTCCTACGAGCAGTACTTC. It yields the protein CASSEARPRPILTVTSYEQYF.

The V and J genes are TRBV7-6 and TRBJ1-1; D call uncertain. Germline V lookup: CDR1 SGHVS, CDR2 FNYEAQ. V was trimmed by 4 bases and J by 5 bases, leaving 11 bases between them. The CDR3 has 13 amino acids. CDR3 region: CASSSTRGTEAFF. In DNA form, the CDR3 reads TGTGCCAGCAGCTCAACCCGGGGAACTGAAGCTTTCTTT. Looking up the rest from reference TRBV7-6 and TRBJ1-1 gives the full variable domain: GAGVSQSPRYKVTKRGQDVALRCDPISGHVSLYWYRQALGQGPEFLTYFNYEAQQDKSGLPNDRFSAERPEGSISTLTIQRTEQRDSAMYRCASSSTRGTEAFFGQGTRLTVV.

This clone was seen more than once but under ten times. The rearrangement joins TRBV5-1 to TRBJ2-5; weak D call: TRBD1 (5 bases). Per germline, CDR1 SGHRS and CDR2 YFSETQ. This CDR3 has 15 residues. Trimming shortened V by 6 bases and J by 0 bases, and 15 bases separated the two germline ends. CDR3 loop: CASNEGSTDQETQYF. CDR3 sequence (DNA): TGCGCCAGCAACGAAGGTTCGACAGACCAAGAGACCCAGTACTTC.

This clone was counted once. The genes are TRBV6-6 and TRBJ1-6; D remains unclear. The CDR3 has 12 residues. Trimming left V 4 bases short and J 8 bases short, with 6 bases between. CDR1 and CDR2 from the germline V gene are MNHNY and SVGAGI (reference sequence). For the CDR3, the DNA is TGTGCCAGCAGTTTAGCACATTCACCCCTCCACTTT. The encoded protein is CASSLAHSPLHF.

The chain joins TRBV4-1 to TRBJ2-7; 12 bases line up with TRBD2. J gave up 2 bases and V 4 bases, and 3 bases lay outside the gene matches. CDR1 and CDR2 from the germline V gene are MGHRA and YSYEKL. There are 15 residues in the CDR3. CDR3 DNA: TGCGCCAGCAGCCCCTCTAGCGGGGGGGCCTACGAGCAGTACTTC. It yields the protein CASSPSSGGAYEQYF.

V usage is TRBV2 and J usage is TRBJ2-2; tentatively, D is TRBD1 (5 bases). The CDR3 extends over 14 amino acids. Germline V gene lookup returns CDR1 SNHLY and CDR2 FYNNEI. The V end was cut by 6 bases, the J end by 1 base, with 9 bases between. The CDR3 sequence: CASSYGQNTGELFF. DNA for the CDR3: TGTGCCAGCAGCTACGGACAGAACACCGGGGAGCTGTTTTTT.

V gene TRBV5-1 combines with J gene TRBJ2-7; D might be TRBD1 (7 bases). CDR3 length: 17 residues. Germline loops: CDR1 SGHRS, CDR2 YFSETQ. V shed 0 bases and J shed 2 bases, with 18 bases lying between them. The CDR3: CASSLGGGGAPPYEQYF. Written as DNA, the CDR3 is TGCGCCAGCAGCTTGGGAGGGGGCGGGGCGCCCCCCTACGAGCAGTACTTC.

The chain joins TRBV6-5 to TRBJ2-1, with 7 positions matching TRBD1. The CDR3 contains 14 residues. V shed 6 bases and J 4 bases; nucleotides not matched to a gene: 6. Per the germline V gene, CDR1 is MNHEY and CDR2 is SVGAGI. CDR3 in DNA: TGTGCCAGCAGCCGGGACAGCCGTTACAATGAGCAGTTCTTC. It translates to CASSRDSRYNEQFF.

V gene TRBV19 combines with J gene TRBJ1-2; the D is unclear. The CDR3 consists of 14 residues. The germline V gene encodes CDR1 LNHDA and CDR2 SQIVND (reference sequence). V was clipped by 2 bases and J by 2 bases, with 9 bases between them. CDR3 amino acids: CASSITGSNYGYTF. In DNA form, the CDR3 reads TGTGCCAGTAGTATAACCGGGTCAAACTATGGCTACACCTTC.

The chain links TRBV7-9 to TRBJ1-5; the D gene is possibly TRBD1 (6 bases). CDR1 SEHNR and CDR2 FQNEAQ come from the germline V gene (reference sequence). The CDR3 totals 15 residues. Trimming stripped 5 bases from V and 6 bases from J, with 17 bases between. For the CDR3, the DNA is TGTGCCAGCAGCCGAGGGGGTCGGGGCGGTCAGCCCCAGCATTTT. It is translated as CASSRGGRGGQPQHF.

This chain joins TRBV6-6 and TRBJ2-5; 8 bases map to TRBD1. Unmatched junction bases numbered 10, after V lost 5 bases and J lost 5 bases. The CDR3 runs 15 residues. Germline CDR1 reads MNHNY; CDR2 reads SVGAGI (reference sequence). For the CDR3, the DNA is TGTGCCAGCAGTCCGGACAGGGAACGTGTGGAGACCCAGTACTTC. Its translation: CASSPDRERVETQYF.

CDR3: CASSTGTGGDSPLHF. CDR3 DNA sequence: TGTGCCAGCAGCACAGGGACAGGGGGCGATTCACCCCTCCACTTT. The rearrangement links TRBV5-6 to TRBJ1-6, with 12 nucleotides matching TRBD1. Looked up from germline, CDR1 is SGHDT and CDR2 is YYEEEE. This CDR3 has 15 residues. The V gene end was trimmed by 4 bases and the J gene end by 8 bases; junction bases not matched to a gene: 4.

The gene calls are TRBV19 and TRBJ2-5; 9 bases align to TRBD1. V gave up 1 base and J gave up 5 bases; unmatched junction bases: 11. There are 17 residues in the CDR3. Germline loops: CDR1 LNHDA, CDR2 SQIVND (reference sequence). CDR3 DNA sequence: TGTGCCAGTAGTATAGCCGAAGGGACAGGGTCATTTGAGACCCAGTACTTC. This gives the protein CASSIAEGTGSFETQYF.

The chain links TRBV19 to TRBJ1-6; D is uncertain. CDR3 length: 16 residues. V was cut by 6 bases and J by 4 bases, with 16 bases left in between. Germline loops: CDR1 LNHDA, CDR2 SQIVND (reference sequence). Here the CDR3 DNA reads TGTGCCAGTAGGCGGGAGGTGTTCGCGTATAATTCACCCCTCCACTTT. It specifies CASRREVFAYNSPLHF.

The CDR3: CASSLAGGDSYEQYF. Here the CDR3 DNA reads TGTGCCAGCAGCTTAGCCGGCGGGGACTCCTACGAGCAGTACTTC. The V and J genes are TRBV7-8 and TRBJ2-7, with a possible D match to TRBD2 (6 bases). V dropped 0 bases and J dropped 0 bases, with 9 bases sitting between them. This CDR3 comprises 15 residues. Per the germline V gene, CDR1 is SGHVS and CDR2 is FQNEAQ.

The V and J genes are TRBV14 and TRBJ1-6, with a tentative D call TRBD1 (5 bases). There are 17 residues in the CDR3. V was shortened by 1 base and J by 6 bases, with 16 bases between the two germline ends. CDR1 is SGHDN, CDR2 FVKESK, per germline. DNA for the CDR3: TGTGCCAGCAGCCAAGTTTTCCTCGGGGGTTTTAATTCACCCCTCCACTTT. Protein: CASSQVFLGGFNSPLHF.

This chain joins TRBV9 and TRBJ1-4, with 7 bases matching TRBD1. Germline V gene sequence: CDR1 SGDLS, CDR2 YYNGEE. V lost 0 bases, J lost 5 bases, and 7 bases stayed unmatched. The length of the CDR3 is 16 residues. The CDR3 region is CASSVGTGERNEKLFF. The CDR3 bases are TGTGCCAGCAGCGTAGGGACAGGCGAACGAAATGAAAAACTGTTTTTT.

This clone was recorded only once. V usage is TRBV2 and J usage is TRBJ2-2; 9 nucleotides match TRBD1. Germline V gene data show CDR1 as SNHLY and CDR2 as FYNNEI. This CDR3 comprises 15 residues. Unmatched junction bases numbered 8, after V lost 6 bases and J lost 6 bases. CDR3 residues: CASRPDRGISGELFF. The CDR3 nucleotides read TGTGCCAGCAGGCCCGACAGGGGGATCTCCGGGGAGCTGTTTTTT. The complete variable domain, with remaining parts taken from reference TRBV2 and TRBJ2-2, reads EPEVTQTPSHQVTQMGQEVILRCVPISNHLYFYWYRQILGQKVEFLVSFYNNEISEKSEIFDDQFSVERPDGSNFTLKIRSTKLEDSAMYFCASRPDRGISGELFFGEGSRLTVL.

The CDR3 DNA follows: TGTGCCAGCAGTCCGCCGGGTTCTAACTATGGCTACACCTTC. Residues: CASSPPGSNYGYTF. The V and J genes are TRBV5-6 and TRBJ1-2; D gene uncertain. The CDR3 is 14 residues long. Trimming left V 5 bases short and J 0 bases short, with 11 bases between. CDR1 and CDR2 (germline): SGHDT, YYEEEE.

CDR3 DNA sequence: TGCAGCGTTGGGACAGGGGTATTGGCCCGGGGGGATACGCAGTATTTT. Protein product: CSVGTGVLARGDTQYF. The V gene is TRBV29-1, the J gene TRBJ2-3; 9 bases match TRBD1. The CDR3 covers 16 residues. V trimming: 4 bases; J trimming: 6 bases; junction bases outside the gene matches: 14. Germline CDR1 reads SQVTM; CDR2 reads ANQGSEA.

V is TRBV19 and J is TRBJ1-4, with D perhaps matching TRBD1 (6 bases). Per the germline V gene, CDR1 is LNHDA and CDR2 is SQIVND (reference sequence). This CDR3 spans 15 amino acids. V was cut by 3 bases and J by 8 bases, with 16 bases left in between. CDR3 nucleotides: TGTGCCAGTAGTATTTGGGGGCGCAGTGAGGAAAAACTGTTTTTT. It yields the protein CASSIWGRSEEKLFF.

The chain joins TRBV6-6 to TRBJ2-1, with 8 bases fitting TRBD2. Germline CDR1 and CDR2: MNHNY and SVGAGI (reference sequence). Trimming took 6 bases from V and 9 from J; bases not matched to a gene: 13. The CDR3 is 15 residues long. For the CDR3, the DNA is TGTGCCAGCAGCTCGGTCAGCGGGGGCCCCCTTGAGCAGTTCTTC. It yields the protein CASSSVSGGPLEQFF.